This TCR beta chain is drawn from a study of T cell changes during pregnancy in multiple sclerosis. Per the germline V gene, CDR1 is GTSNPN and CDR2 is SVGIG (reference sequence). The CDR3 consists of 15 residues. The ends were cut back, 1 base at V and 2 bases at J, with 12 bases in the middle. The protocol was immunoSEQ multiplex PCR, while the TCRdb copy is restricted to in-frame clones and leaves out a portion. The data show fewer than 85,000 clones, 90% to 95% seen once. The clonotype originates from a female donor in good health, enrolled as a control in a pregnancy study. The J gene is TRBJ1-5, the V gene TRBV30; D perhaps matches TRBD1 (5 bases). This specimen consisted of peripheral blood, obtained after pregnancy. CDR3 region: CAWSGGKGGNQPQHF. The CDR3 DNA is TGTGCCTGGAGTGGGGGCAAAGGGGGCAATCAGCCCCAGCATTTT.